Presented here are 25 T cell receptor beta chains from one specimen sequenced in a study of identical twins (dated by TCRdb to about 2016). Libraries were constructed by 5' RACE. TCRdb shows the sequencer as Illumina HiSeq 2000. The raw public reads went through TCRdb reprocessing: fastp at Q25, MiXCR clone calling, in-frame beta chains kept. Every entry covers one CDR3 protein and lists the most common genes and DNA from its rows. In this sample the table shows roughly 500,000 distinct CDR3 sequences, less than 25% of which occur a single time. Of the sample, around 0.9% falls within the top ten clones. These data also featured in a second study, about T cells expressing NK-cell markers.

The sequenced sample consisted of CD4+ T cells sorted from blood. The receptors stem from a woman aged 18-29 years in good health.

The chain is built from TRBV3-1 and TRBJ1-2; D remains ambiguous. Per germline, CDR1 LGHDT and CDR2 YNNKEL (reference sequence). Trimming took off 2 bases at V and 3 bases at J, with 10 bases between the two ends. This CDR3 is built from 14 residues. In DNA form, the CDR3 reads TGTGCCAGCAGCCAACGGGTTTCGGACTATGGCTACACCTTC. This gives the protein CASSQRVSDYGYTF.

In this sample, this clonotype turned up many times. The gene calls are TRBV12-3 or TRBV12-4 and TRBJ2-7; 10 positions match TRBD2. The CDR3 has 15 amino acids. Germline trimming cut 5 bases from V and 0 bases from J; bases unmatched to any gene: 4. The CDR3 region has the DNA TGTGCCAGCAGTAGGACTAGCGGTTCCTCCTACGAGCAGTACTTC. It encodes CASSRTSGSSYEQYF.

This clonotype came up many times. This chain joins TRBV7-9 and TRBJ1-1, with no clear D. V was clipped by 5 bases and J by 0 bases, with 10 bases between them. Germline V lookup: CDR1 SEHNR, CDR2 FQNEAQ (reference sequence). This CDR3 has 14 amino acids. CDR3 sequence reads: CASSREFMNTEAFF. CDR3 nucleotide sequence: TGTGCCAGCAGCCGCGAGTTCATGAACACTGAAGCTTTCTTT. The full variable domain, with the rest looked up from reference TRBV7-9 and TRBJ1-1, is DTGVSQNPRHKITKRGQNVTFRCDPISEHNRLYWYRQTLGQGPEFLTYFQNEAQLEKSRLLSDRFSAERPKGSFSTLEIQRTEQGDSAMYLCASSREFMNTEAFFGQGTRLTVV.

The V gene is TRBV12-5, the J gene TRBJ1-4; D is ambiguous. CDR3 size: 13 residues. V lost 0 bases to trimming and J lost 8 bases, with 7 bases between them. Germline CDR1 reads LGHNT; CDR2 reads FRNRAP. The CDR3 reads CASGLVGLEKLFF. As DNA, the CDR3 is TGTGCTAGTGGTTTGGTAGGCTTGGAAAAACTGTTTTTT.

The gene calls are TRBV21-1 and TRBJ2-3; no check of the table's D call, TRBD2, against the DNA was made. TRBV21-1 is a listed pseudogene. The CDR3 is 15 amino acids. The CDR3 here is CASSGDSNGPDTQYF. DNA for the CDR3: TGTGCCAGCAGCGGGGACTCCAATGGTCCAGATACGCAGTATTTT.

V is TRBV2 and J is TRBJ2-5, with a tentative D call TRBD1 (6 bases). V dropped 7 bases and J dropped 5 bases, with 17 bases sitting between them. Germline CDR1 and CDR2: SNHLY and FYNNEI. This CDR3 has 14 amino acids. The CDR3 region has the DNA TGTGCCAGCACCTCACAGGGTAATCGGGAGACCCAGTACTTC. It specifies CASTSQGNRETQYF.

The CDR3 protein is CASSYSPWKYNEQFF. CDR3 DNA sequence: TGTGCCAGCAGTTACTCACCCTGGAAATACAATGAGCAGTTCTTC. J is TRBJ2-1 and V is TRBV6-2 or TRBV6-3; D not resolved. Germline assignment: CDR1 MNHEY and CDR2 SVGEGT. V was trimmed by 0 bases and J by 4 bases, leaving 10 bases between them. The CDR3 length is 15 residues.

This clonotype was counted ten times or more. J is TRBJ2-1 and V is TRBV20-1; no firm D call. The CDR3 is 12 amino acids. Germline CDR1 DFQATT, CDR2 SNEGSKA (reference sequence). The V end was cut by 3 bases, the J end by 6 bases, with 9 bases between. CDR3 in amino acids: CSASYLSNEQFF. The DNA of the CDR3 is TGCAGTGCTAGTTACCTCAGCAATGAGCAGTTCTTC.

The chain combines TRBV6-2 or TRBV6-3 with TRBJ2-1; D ambiguous. Germline loops: CDR1 MNHEY, CDR2 SVGEGT. The ends were cut back, 0 bases at V and 12 bases at J, with 9 bases in the middle. The CDR3 contains 12 residues. CDR3 loop: CASSYSLVRQFF. The CDR3 DNA reads as TGTGCCAGCAGTTACTCGTTGGTAAGGCAGTTCTTC.

This clonotype has at least ten counts. The rearrangement links TRBV20-1 to TRBJ2-1; no firm D call. Trimming removed 1 base from V and 5 bases from J, with 18 bases in between. Germline values: CDR1 DFQATT, CDR2 SNEGSKA (reference sequence). The CDR3 is 16 residues long. The CDR3 sequence: CSARGASLGLHNEQFF. The CDR3 DNA is TGCAGTGCTAGAGGTGCCTCGTTAGGTTTGCACAATGAGCAGTTCTTC.

The chain couples TRBV5-1 to TRBJ2-3; 7 nucleotides match TRBD2. Germline V gene sequence: CDR1 SGHRS, CDR2 YFSETQ. The CDR3 is 17 residues long. Unmatched junction bases numbered 11, after V lost 0 bases and J lost 4 bases. Written as DNA, the CDR3 is TGCGCCAGCAGCTTGGCCACTGGCGGGGGTATGGCAGATACGCAGTATTTT. Amino acid sequence: CASSLATGGGMADTQYF.

This chain joins TRBV19 and TRBJ1-6; D is undetermined. Trimming took off 7 bases at V and 7 bases at J, with 17 bases between the two ends. The CDR3 is made up of 15 amino acids. The germline V gene has CDR1 LNHDA and CDR2 SQIVND (reference sequence). In DNA, the CDR3 is TGTGCCAGTACCGTGGCCGCGACTCCGAATTCACCCCTCCACTTT. This translates into CASTVAATPNSPLHF. The entire variable domain, with the rest obtained from reference TRBV19 and TRBJ1-6, is as follows: DGGITQSPKYLFRKEGQNVTLSCEQNLNHDAMYWYRQDPGQGLRLIYYSQIVNDFQKGDIAEGYSVSREKKESFPLTVTSAQKNPTAFYLCASTVAATPNSPLHFGNGTRLTVT.

A few counts support this clonotype. This chain links TRBV2 with TRBJ2-1; 8 bases match TRBD2. Per the germline V gene, CDR1 is SNHLY and CDR2 is FYNNEI. V lost 4 bases to trimming and J lost 6 bases; unmatched junction nucleotides: 8. This CDR3 is built from 15 residues. The CDR3 loop reads CASSARTSSSNEQFF. CDR3 DNA sequence: TGTGCCAGCAGTGCGCGGACTAGCAGTTCCAATGAGCAGTTCTTC.

This clonotype occurred many times. The J gene is TRBJ1-2, the V gene TRBV12-3 or TRBV12-4; D is possibly TRBD1 (5 bases). The length of the CDR3 is 11 residues. V lost 6 bases and J lost 8, with 10 bases in between. This chain's CDR3 is CASSLGDGYTF. Here the CDR3 DNA reads TGTGCCAGCAGCTTGGGGGACGGCTACACCTTC.

This clonotype showed up just a few times. This chain links TRBV6-2 or TRBV6-3 with TRBJ2-3; D not resolved. The CDR3 is 14 residues long. V lost 1 base, J lost 2 bases, and 7 bases lay in between. Germline V CDR1 and CDR2: MNHEY, SVGEGT. CDR3 region: CASSYWRNTDTQYF. In nucleotides, the CDR3 is TGTGCCAGCAGTTACTGGCGGAACACAGATACGCAGTATTTT.

This clonotype was observed a handful of times. The genes are TRBV20-1 and TRBJ1-1; the D is unclear. The germline V gene has CDR1 DFQATT and CDR2 SNEGSKA (reference sequence). The CDR3 consists of 13 residues. V was clipped by 3 bases and J by 1 base, with 9 bases between them. As DNA, the CDR3 is TGCAGTGCTAGTGCTGCAGGGAACACTGAAGCTTTCTTT. It yields the protein CSASAAGNTEAFF.

The chain employs TRBV6-1 and TRBJ2-5, with D possibly being TRBD2 (6 bases). Germline lookup yields CDR1 MNHNS and CDR2 SASEGT. The ends were cut back, 8 bases at V and 3 bases at J, with 13 bases in the middle. This CDR3 has 13 residues. The CDR3 region is CASAGSKEETQYF. CDR3 sequence (DNA): TGTGCCAGCGCGGGGAGCAAGGAAGAGACCCAGTACTTC.

J is TRBJ1-1 and V is TRBV20-1; maybe TRBD1 (5 bases). The CDR3 spans 14 residues. Germline V gene data show CDR1 as DFQATT and CDR2 as SNEGSKA (reference sequence). Trimming took 6 bases from V and 2 from J, leaving 16 bases between them. The CDR3 loop reads CSAHKGTGNTEAFF. Here the CDR3 DNA reads TGCAGTGCCCATAAGGGGACGGGTAACACTGAAGCTTTCTTT.

The chain joins TRBV5-6 to TRBJ2-2, with D uncertain. Trimming took off 3 bases at V and 9 bases at J, with 12 bases between the two ends. There are 13 residues in the CDR3. Germline assignment: CDR1 SGHDT and CDR2 YYEEEE. CDR3 sequence: CASSSPTGRELFF. CDR3 DNA: TGTGCCAGCAGCTCCCCGACCGGAAGGGAGCTGTTTTTT. The complete variable domain, with remaining parts taken from reference TRBV5-6 and TRBJ2-2, reads DAGVTQSPTHLIKTRGQQVTLRCSPKSGHDTVSWYQQALGQGPQFIFQYYEEEERQRGNFPDRFSGHQFPNYSSELNVNALLLGDSALYLCASSSPTGRELFFGEGSRLTVL.

The chain employs TRBV6-2 or TRBV6-3 and TRBJ2-1; TRBD1 matches 10 bases. In germline, CDR1 is MNHEY, CDR2 SVGEGT. After removal of 6 bases from V and 4 bases from J, the junction contained 9 bases not matched to a gene. The CDR3 sequence is 16 residues long. As DNA, the CDR3 is TGTGCCAGCAGCACAGGCGGGACAGGGGCATACAATGAGCAGTTCTTC. This sequence encodes CASSTGGTGAYNEQFF.

The chain recombines TRBV27 with TRBJ2-1; 11 nucleotides line up with TRBD2. CDR3 length: 17 amino acids. With V trimmed by 10 bases and J by 4 bases, 15 bases remained unmatched. Germline V gene lookup returns CDR1 MNHEY and CDR2 SMNVEV (reference sequence). The CDR3 nucleotides read TGTGCCACCCTTGTCACTAGCGGGGGTCGGAATTACAATGAGCAGTTCTTC. This encodes CATLVTSGGRNYNEQFF.

The chain links TRBV6-5 to TRBJ1-2; 10 bases align to TRBD1. CDR3 length equals 15 residues. With 4 bases clipped from V and 5 bases from J, the junction kept 7 bases outside the gene matches. Germline CDR1 MNHEY, CDR2 SVGAGI. The chain's CDR3 is CASSSRGQGTYGYTF. In DNA form, the CDR3 reads TGTGCCAGCAGTTCCCGGGGACAGGGGACTTATGGCTACACCTTC.

The rearrangement uses TRBV12-3 or TRBV12-4 and TRBJ2-1, with D uncertain. The CDR3 length is 12 residues. V was pared by 5 bases and J by 8 bases, with 10 bases between. For the CDR3, the DNA is TGTGCCAGCAGTCCTTCCCCCCATGAGCAGTTCTTC. Translated, it gives CASSPSPHEQFF.

This clonotype has a handful of counts. V usage is TRBV12-3 or TRBV12-4 and J usage is TRBJ1-1, with D possibly TRBD1 on 6 matching bases. V dropped 5 bases and J dropped 3 bases, with 10 bases sitting between them. The CDR3 covers 13 residues. CDR3 residues: CASSTGWYTEAFF. In DNA form, the CDR3 reads TGTGCCAGCAGTACAGGGTGGTACACTGAAGCTTTCTTT.

The V gene is TRBV7-2, the J gene TRBJ2-3; D remains ambiguous. The V end was cut by 5 bases, the J end by 2 bases, with 11 bases between. The CDR3 totals 14 residues. CDR1 and CDR2 from the germline V gene are SGHTA and FQGNSA. For the CDR3, the DNA is TGTGCCAGCAGCCACAACCTATTCACAGATACGCAGTATTTT. It encodes CASSHNLFTDTQYF.